This T cell receptor beta chain was found in a study of T cell responses to AZD1222 COVID-19 vaccine (dated by TCRdb to the early 2020s). In the study overall: AZD1222 recipients whose second dose came at about 4 weeks and those whose second dose came at about 12 weeks were combined into one group, since spike-specific TCR depth and breadth did not differ between the two schedules. A total of under 250 trial participants underwent TCR sequencing, of whom about 210 had received two doses of AZD1222 and 26 had received two doses of the MenACWY control vaccine. Enrollment into the trials was organized by age into subgroups of 18-55, 56-69 and 70-plus years, and those subgroups contained roughly 150, 30 and 60 TCR-sequenced participants, respectively.

Study-wide findings and limitations: In the small 56-69-year group, the increase in depth fell short of significance, most likely because of low power. The vaccine-associated CD4 TCRs covered the entire spike protein, and the dominant responses fell in regions 160-218 and 743-854. Because no day 14 peak-response samples were available, repertoires were characterized only after the peak T cell response. After two AZD1222 doses, both the breadth and the depth of spike-specific TCRs were significantly higher than at day 0 and than in MenACWY recipients. Nearly half of unique spike-specific TCRs reportedly recognized epitopes outside regions mutated in the B.1.351 and B.1.1.7 variants. Only a handful of AZD1222 recipients were SARS-CoV-2 seropositive at baseline, limiting conclusions about previously exposed vaccinees. Participants were mostly white British and included more females than males, and it was suggested by the authors that clonal diversity may have been underestimated.

The time point label corresponds to: baseline before first vaccination. Samples from vaccinated people were obtained from the UK trials COV001 and COV002, which included a single-blind randomized controlled phase 2/3 trial of AZD1222 (ChAdOx1 nCoV-19) in healthy adults. For TCRbeta chain sequencing, PBMC samples from trial participants were taken at day 0 and at day 28 after the second dose. Concerning this clone itself: What antigen it recognizes has not been identified. It has no much larger one-base neighbor in the sample; base qualities were not kept.

The CDR3 regions of human TCRbeta chains were subjected to immunosequencing. Regarding the original processing steps: TCRs in the repertoires were compared against a reference library of SARS-CoV-2-specific TCRs that had been generated with the MIRA antigen-specificity platform. Breadth was defined as the fraction of unique TCRs that were SARS-CoV-2-associated, and depth was defined as the fraction of total T cells that were SARS-CoV-2-associated. Each spike-specific TCR was assigned to its reactive spike region and to a CD4 or CD8 class using the MIRA data. Log10-transformed breadth and depth values were compared by one-way ANOVA with Sidak's multiple comparisons tests. Sourced from immuneACCESS, this table was stored by TCRdb with only in-frame sequences that have V and J called. A share of the clones is absent; for the studies checked, an unresolved V gene accounts for under half, and the remainder has no known explanation. V, J and clone size were drawn from that table, and D and trimming were deduced from the DNA. The sample profile shows around 97,000 clones; approximately 89% of them were found once. Approximately 20% of the sample is held by the ten biggest clonotypes.

The material sequenced was peripheral blood, taken on day 0 of AZD1222 vaccination. The receptor was isolated from an adult in good health.

The sequenced DNA: TGCGGACTAGCCGGAGAGACCCAGTACTTC. Translation gives CGLAGETQYF. The rearrangement combines TRBV20-1 with TRBJ2-5; 8 bases in between match TRBD2. The germline V gene (reference sequence) yields DFQATT for CDR1 and SNEGSKA for CDR2. The CDR3, cysteine through phenylalanine, is 10 amino acids long. Only the CDR3 region is kept as DNA, spanning 30 bases read in frame from base 1.